The entry that follows covers one TCR beta chain sequence. These data belong to a study of blood T cell repertoires in COVID-19. The wider study: PBMCs, B-cell-depleted T cells, or T cells provided the cDNA or gDNA that made up the material.

Here immunoSEQ multiplex PCR was the method, and the copy in TCRdb shows in-frame clones only, minus some. In the table there are some 180,000 clones, roughly 78% of which are singletons. This CDR3 has 14 residues. Germline V CDR1 and CDR2: SQVTM, ANQGSEA. V lost 4 bases to trimming and J lost 5 bases; unmatched junction nucleotides: 10. This sequence originates from a woman older than 75 with active or convalescent COVID-19. The specimen sequenced was peripheral blood. The chain joins TRBV29-1 to TRBJ1-2; TRBD1 aligns across 7 bases. The CDR3 spells CSVARTGEEYGYTF. The CDR3 DNA sequence: TGCAGCGTTGCGAGGACAGGAGAAGAATATGGCTACACCTTC. Full variable domain (missing parts from reference TRBV29-1 and TRBJ1-2): SAVISQKPSRDICQRGTSLTIQCQVDSQVTMMFWYRQQPGQSLTLIATANQGSEATYESGFVIDKFPISRPNLTFSTLTVSNMSPEDSSIYLCSVARTGEEYGYTFGSGTRLTVV.